This T cell receptor (beta chain) was documented in a study of cytomegalovirus exposure and HLA in healthy donors. Study observations and caveats: Reportedly, TCR beta sequences accurately predicted HLA-A and HLA-B alleles in most subjects. Near-uniform donor sequencing depth was presumed by presence/absence analyses. One cluster of highly shared sequence variants probably arose as a sequencing artifact.

Per the germline V gene, CDR1 is MNHEY and CDR2 is SVGAGI. V gave up 2 bases and J gave up 1 base; unmatched junction bases: 1. The CDR3 extends over 15 amino acids. PCR amplification relied on 60 Vbeta primers (plus 13 Jbeta primers). Profiled with immunoSEQ multiplex PCR; TCRdb holds only in-frame clones, not every one. The data contain some 160,000 clones, 65% to 85% of them seen just once; the ten biggest clones take up under 2.5%. In regard to this clone: The antigen is undetermined.

The V call is TRBV6-5, the J call TRBJ2-7; 11 bases are shared with TRBD2. The specimen was PBMCs. The origin of this receptor is a man in his sixties in good health and CMV-seronegative. CDR3 amino acids: CASSYGTSGSYEQYF. The CDR3 DNA sequence: TGTGCCAGCAGTTACGGGACTAGCGGTTCCTACGAGCAGTACTTC.